Listed here are 32 T cell receptor beta chains from one sample, sequenced in a study of cytomegalovirus exposure and HLA in healthy donors. The PCR had 60 Vbeta and 13 Jbeta primers. Clones were read by immunoSEQ multiplex PCR, and TCRdb kept only the in-frame ones, dropping some. The sample has 150,000 or so clones; around 83% are singletons. Specimen: PBMCs. The receptors were sampled from a male donor in good health and CMV-seropositive.

The rearrangement uses TRBV7-9 and TRBJ1-3; TRBD1 agrees at 7 bases. Trimming removed 4 bases from V and 0 bases from J; junction bases left unmatched: 3. Germline V lookup: CDR1 SEHNR, CDR2 FQNEAQ (reference sequence). This CDR3 spans 15 amino acids. DNA for the CDR3: TGTGCCAGCAGCTCACAGGGGATCTCTGGAAACACCATATATTTT. Amino acid sequence: CASSSQGISGNTIYF.

The J gene is TRBJ2-2, the V gene TRBV7-6, with D maybe TRBD1 (7 bases). Germline V gives CDR1 SGHVS, CDR2 FNYEAQ. Between the trimmed V and J ends, which lost 6 bases and 3 bases, there was a span of 20 bases. This CDR3 region has 17 residues. CDR3 in DNA: TGTGCCAGCAGTCGAACAACCGGGGGACAGCACACCGGGGAGCTGTTTTTT. As protein: CASSRTTGGQHTGELFF.

The V gene is TRBV27, the J gene TRBJ2-5; D is possibly TRBD2 (6 bases). Germline assignment: CDR1 MNHEY and CDR2 SMNVEV (reference sequence). V lost 2 bases and J lost 4, with 11 bases in between. CDR3 size: 14 residues. In DNA form, the CDR3 reads TGTGCCAGCAGTTTAGCGGGAATGGGAGAGACCCAGTACTTC. Its translation: CASSLAGMGETQYF.

This clone was detected many times. The chain has TRBV10-3 and TRBJ1-1; D not certain. In germline, CDR1 is ENHRY, CDR2 SYGVKD. V shed 7 bases and J shed 5 bases, with 11 bases lying between them. The CDR3 loop spans 12 amino acids. The CDR3 loop is CAITEGGTEAFF. Written as DNA, the CDR3 is TGTGCCATCACCGAGGGAGGGACTGAAGCTTTCTTT.

The chain uses TRBV5-1 and TRBJ2-7; 11 nucleotides agree with TRBD1. The CDR3 totals 16 residues. The trim removed 0 bases at V and 5 bases at J, leaving 7 bases unmatched. Germline V gene lookup returns CDR1 SGHRS and CDR2 YFSETQ. DNA for the CDR3: TGCGCCAGCAGCTTGGGCGTGGACAGGGGGCGCCACGAGCAGTACTTC. This encodes CASSLGVDRGRHEQYF.

This sequence joins TRBV7-2 and TRBJ1-1; D unclear. Looked up from germline, CDR1 is SGHTA and CDR2 is FQGNSA. This CDR3 region has 13 residues. The germline V and J ends were trimmed by 5 bases and 0 bases, with 7 bases remaining between them. CDR3 bases: TGTGCCAGCAGCACAAAATTGAACACTGAAGCTTTCTTT. Its protein is CASSTKLNTEAFF. Variable domain in full (rest from reference TRBV7-2 and TRBJ1-1): GAGVSQSPSNKVTEKGKDVELRCDPISGHTALYWYRQSLGQGLEFLIYFQGNSAPDKSGLPSDRFSAERTGGSVSTLTIQRTQQEDSAVYLCASSTKLNTEAFFGQGTRLTVV.

The chain couples TRBV7-6 to TRBJ2-1; D remains unclear. The CDR3 length is 14 residues. Germline assignment: CDR1 SGHVS and CDR2 FNYEAQ. Trimming removed 1 base from V and 4 bases from J, with 8 bases in between. CDR3 in amino acids: CASSLVPGYNEQFF. The CDR3 DNA reads as TGTGCCAGCAGCTTAGTGCCAGGTTACAATGAGCAGTTCTTC.

The chain recombines TRBV18 with TRBJ2-5; 9 bases fit TRBD1. Per the germline V gene, CDR1 is KGHSH and CDR2 is LQKENI. This CDR3 region has 16 residues. With 3 bases clipped from V and 4 bases from J, the junction kept 9 bases outside the gene matches. CDR3 nucleotide sequence: TGTGCCAGCTCACCGGCTCAACAGGGGGCAGGAGAGACCCAGTACTTC. This encodes CASSPAQQGAGETQYF. The variable domain in full, with the rest retrieved from reference TRBV18 and TRBJ2-5, is NAGVMQNPRHLVRRRGQEARLRCSPMKGHSHVYWYRQLPEEGLKFMVYLQKENIIDESGMPKERFSAEFPKEGPSILRIQQVVRGDSAAYFCASSPAQQGAGETQYFGPGTRLLVL.

The table lists this clone with a count of one. The CDR3 loop is CASSASYNEQFF. In DNA form, the CDR3 reads TGTGCCAGCAGCGCGTCCTACAATGAGCAGTTCTTC. The V call is TRBV7-2, the J call TRBJ2-1, with D unresolved. Trimming cost V 5 bases and J 1 base, with 3 bases left between them. The germline V gene encodes CDR1 SGHTA and CDR2 FQGNSA. The CDR3 is 12 amino acids.

The chain uses TRBV18 and TRBJ1-1; perhaps TRBD1 as D (6 bases). Germline V lookup: CDR1 KGHSH, CDR2 LQKENI. CDR3 length: 14 amino acids. The V end was cut by 2 bases, the J end by 2 bases, with 9 bases between. CDR3 protein: CASSPGQRNTEAFF. The CDR3, as DNA: TGTGCCAGCTCACCAGGACAGAGAAACACTGAAGCTTTCTTT.

The chain combines TRBV10-2 with TRBJ2-7, with 14 bases lining up with TRBD2. CDR1 is WSHSY, CDR2 SAAADI, per germline. V shed 10 bases and J 3 bases; nucleotides not matched to a gene: 5. The CDR3 has 14 amino acids. This chain's CDR3 is CAIGTSGSLYEQYF. As DNA, the CDR3 is TGCGCCATTGGGACTAGCGGGAGTCTCTACGAGCAGTACTTC.

The chain has TRBV7-2 and TRBJ2-5; the D gene is possibly TRBD2 (7 bases). The CDR3 runs 16 residues. From germline, CDR1 is SGHTA and CDR2 FQGNSA. V shed 6 bases and J shed 2 bases, with 19 bases lying between them. CDR3 residues: CASRPKVGGHQETQYF. CDR3 DNA: TGTGCCAGCAGACCAAAAGTCGGGGGGCATCAAGAGACCCAGTACTTC.

The chain combines TRBV7-2 with TRBJ1-2; 10 positions match TRBD1. V shed 3 bases, J shed 5 bases, and the junction held 9 bases outside the gene matches. This CDR3 is 16 amino acids long. Germline values: CDR1 SGHTA, CDR2 FQGNSA. CDR3 loop: CASSLGRDRGGYGYTF. The CDR3 DNA sequence: TGTGCCAGCAGCTTGGGACGGGACAGGGGAGGGTATGGCTACACCTTC.

The V gene is TRBV5-1, the J gene TRBJ2-1; 8 nucleotides agree with TRBD2. The ends lost 4 bases at V and 6 bases at J; junction bases unmatched: 3. CDR3 length equals 13 residues. CDR1 and CDR2 (germline): SGHRS, YFSETQ. In nucleotides, the CDR3 is TGCGCCAGCAGCGTAGGGACTAGCAATGAGCAGTTCTTC. Translating it yields CASSVGTSNEQFF.

The V gene is TRBV7-9, the J gene TRBJ2-7, with 7 bases lining up with TRBD1. V was pared by 5 bases and J by 7 bases, with 8 bases of the junction left unmatched. This CDR3 has 13 residues. Germline CDR1 reads SEHNR; CDR2 reads FQNEAQ (reference sequence). The CDR3 region has the DNA TGTGCCAGCAGCGGAAGACAGGGTTGGGAGCAGTACTTC. The encoded protein is CASSGRQGWEQYF.

The sample holds one count of this clone. The chain is built from TRBV7-6 and TRBJ2-7, with D perhaps TRBD2 (6 bases). Trimming cost V 5 bases and J 3 bases, with 17 bases left between them. Germline V gives CDR1 SGHVS, CDR2 FNYEAQ. This CDR3 spans 15 amino acids. CDR3: CASSPQRAGFYEQYF. In DNA form, the CDR3 reads TGTGCCAGCAGCCCCCAAAGGGCGGGATTCTACGAGCAGTACTTC.

The J gene is TRBJ1-1, the V gene TRBV28, with D possibly being TRBD1 (5 bases). This CDR3 region has 16 residues. The V gene's germline CDR1 is MDHEN and CDR2 SYDVKM. V was pared by 2 bases and J by 0 bases, with 13 bases between. The CDR3 DNA is TGTGCCAGCAGTTTAGGGGTAGGGGCTTTGAACACTGAAGCTTTCTTT. Translated, it gives CASSLGVGALNTEAFF.

The chain joins TRBV4-1 to TRBJ1-1; D might be TRBD1 (6 bases). The CDR3 is 14 amino acids. V was shortened by 4 bases and J by 3 bases, with 12 bases between the two germline ends. Germline assignment: CDR1 MGHRA and CDR2 YSYEKL. CDR3 coding DNA: TGCGCCAGCAGCCGACAGGTGGTCGACACTGAAGCTTTCTTT. Translation: CASSRQVVDTEAFF.

The chain combines TRBV7-8 with TRBJ1-4, with 8 bases matching TRBD1. The CDR3 is 13 amino acids. V dropped 5 bases and J dropped 12; count of bases not matched to a gene: 8. Germline V gene lookup returns CDR1 SGHVS and CDR2 FQNEAQ. This CDR3 reads CASSQSDRGELFF. The DNA for the CDR3 is TGTGCCAGCAGCCAAAGCGACAGGGGCGAACTGTTTTTT. The entire variable domain, with the rest obtained from reference TRBV7-8 and TRBJ1-4, is as follows: GAGVSQSPRYKVAKRGQDVALRCDPISGHVSLFWYQQALGQGPEFLTYFQNEAQLDKSGLPSDRFFAERPEGSVSTLKIQRTQQEDSAVYLCASSQSDRGELFFGSGTQLSVL.

Within the sample, this clone is medium-sized (0.01 to 0.1%). The chain is built from TRBV29-1 and TRBJ2-7; a possible D gene is TRBD1 (6 bases). This CDR3 is built from 13 residues. V was pared by 3 bases and J by 2 bases, with 11 bases between. Germline values: CDR1 SQVTM, CDR2 ANQGSEA. DNA of the CDR3: TGCAGCGTTGAGACAGGCCGTACCTACGAGCAGTACTTC. Residues: CSVETGRTYEQYF.

J is TRBJ2-7 and V is TRBV10-1; D possibly corresponds to TRBD1 (5 bases). The CDR3 loop spans 14 amino acids. The V gene's germline CDR1 is WNHNN and CDR2 SYGVQD (reference sequence). The germline V and J ends were trimmed by 0 bases and 1 base, with 7 bases remaining between them. This chain's CDR3 is CASSESRDSYEQYF. CDR3 DNA sequence: TGCGCCAGCAGTGAGTCCAGGGATTCCTACGAGCAGTACTTC.

J is TRBJ1-2 and V is TRBV4-1; D gene uncertain. CDR3 length equals 13 residues. Germline CDR1 and CDR2: MGHRA and YSYEKL. The ends were cut back, 2 bases at V and 5 bases at J, with 9 bases in the middle. CDR3 DNA: TGCGCCAGCAGCCAACCTCCCGGGTATGGCTACACCTTC. Encoded protein: CASSQPPGYGYTF.

The CDR3 region is CASSLVGGGRVANYGYTF. CDR3 DNA: TGTGCCAGCAGCTTAGTTGGGGGCGGGAGGGTAGCTAACTATGGCTACACCTTC. The V call is TRBV7-2, the J call TRBJ1-2; possible D gene TRBD1, 6 bases. Between the trimmed V and J ends, which lost 1 base and 0 bases, there was a span of 18 bases. The CDR3 is 18 amino acids. Germline loops: CDR1 SGHTA, CDR2 FQGNSA. The entire variable domain, with the rest obtained from reference TRBV7-2 and TRBJ1-2, is as follows: GAGVSQSPSNKVTEKGKDVELRCDPISGHTALYWYRQSLGQGLEFLIYFQGNSAPDKSGLPSDRFSAERTGGSVSTLTIQRTQQEDSAVYLCASSLVGGGRVANYGYTFGSGTRLTVV.

V usage is TRBV15 and J usage is TRBJ1-5; TRBD1 might be the D (5 bases). CDR3 length: 15 amino acids. Deletions cut 1 base from V and 2 bases from J, with 9 bases between. Germline assignment: CDR1 LNHNV and CDR2 YYDKDF (reference sequence). The CDR3 loop is CATSRGGRGNQPQHF. CDR3 nucleotide sequence: TGTGCCACCAGCAGAGGGGGCCGGGGCAATCAGCCCCAGCATTTT.

The V call is TRBV10-1, the J call TRBJ2-2, with a possible D match to TRBD2 (6 bases). V gave up 0 bases and J gave up 5 bases, with 10 bases separating them. Germline V gene lookup returns CDR1 WNHNN and CDR2 SYGVQD (reference sequence). The CDR3 consists of 15 residues. The CDR3: CASSESGLPTGELFF. CDR3 DNA sequence: TGCGCCAGCAGTGAGTCGGGACTCCCGACCGGGGAGCTGTTTTTT.

The CDR3 spells CASSPPGFPTHTQYF. DNA for the CDR3: TGTGCCAGCTCACCCCCGGGATTCCCCACCCATACGCAGTATTTT. The V gene is TRBV18, the J gene TRBJ2-3; a possible D gene is TRBD2 (5 bases). Looked up from germline, CDR1 is KGHSH and CDR2 is LQKENI. Between the trimmed V and J ends, which lost 3 bases and 7 bases, there was a span of 17 bases. CDR3 size: 15 residues.

The chain is built from TRBV19 and TRBJ1-2; D unresolved. Germline V CDR1 and CDR2: LNHDA, SQIVND (reference sequence). CDR3 length equals 14 residues. V was clipped by 3 bases and J by 3 bases, with 11 bases between them. The CDR3 region has the DNA TGTGCCAGTAGTATCGGTGGCGGAGACTATGGCTACACCTTC. As protein: CASSIGGGDYGYTF.

The chain joins TRBV30 to TRBJ1-2; D is possibly TRBD1 (5 bases). The V end lost 5 bases, the J end lost 4 bases, and 17 bases lay between the germline ends. CDR1 GTSNPN and CDR2 SVGIG come from the germline V gene (reference sequence). The CDR3 spans 14 residues. This CDR3 is CAWGHSGIGYGYTF. The CDR3 DNA follows: TGTGCCTGGGGGCATTCAGGGATCGGCTATGGCTACACCTTC.

The chain couples TRBV5-1 to TRBJ1-1; D not certain. CDR3 length: 14 residues. In germline, CDR1 is SGHRS, CDR2 YFSETQ. The germline V and J ends were trimmed by 4 bases and 1 base, with 11 bases remaining between them. Here the CDR3 DNA reads TGCGCCAGCAGCCTAGGACGGGGGAACACTGAAGCTTTCTTT. It codes for CASSLGRGNTEAFF.

The chain joins TRBV9 to TRBJ1-3; 7 nucleotides agree with TRBD1. Germline V CDR1 and CDR2: SGDLS, YYNGEE. This CDR3 is built from 16 residues. After removal of 3 bases from V and 2 bases from J, the junction contained 8 bases not matched to a gene. CDR3 sequence (DNA): TGTGCCAGCAGCGGACTCAACAGGGGAACTGGAAACACCATATATTTT. Translated: CASSGLNRGTGNTIYF.

This chain links TRBV7-9 with TRBJ1-5; D is perhaps TRBD1 (5 bases). This CDR3 is built from 12 residues. The germline V gene encodes CDR1 SEHNR and CDR2 FQNEAQ (reference sequence). Trimming removed 8 bases from V and 6 bases from J, with 11 bases in between. This CDR3 reads CASSVGGQPQHF. The CDR3 DNA sequence: TGTGCCAGCTCTGTCGGGGGTCAGCCCCAGCATTTT.

The rearrangement joins TRBV30 to TRBJ2-1, with 10 bases lining up with TRBD1. Trimming at V came to 2 bases and at J to 2 bases, leaving 3 bases not matched to a gene. The CDR3 runs to 15 residues. Germline V lookup: CDR1 GTSNPN, CDR2 SVGIG (reference sequence). The CDR3 bases are TGTGCCTGGAGTACCGGGACAGGGGCCTACAATGAGCAGTTCTTC. It encodes CAWSTGTGAYNEQFF.